What follows are 31 T cell receptor beta chains derived from one specimen sequenced in a study of CD8 T cells in Susac syndrome (dated by TCRdb to the late 2010s). The library was made by the immunoSEQ multiplex PCR assay. RNA was extracted with the RNeasy kit and 0.5 to 1 ug was reverse transcribed using random hexamers. The raw public reads went through TCRdb reprocessing: fastp at Q25, MiXCR clone calling, in-frame beta chains kept. Each entry is one CDR3 protein sequence, shown with its most common DNA and genes. The sample includes some 120,000 distinct CDR3 sequences, with approximately 95% observed a single time. The top ten constitute over 0.3% of the sample. Sequencing input: CD8+ T cells from PBMCs. These receptors originate from a human donor with multiple sclerosis.

The J gene is TRBJ1-4, the V gene TRBV2; possible D gene TRBD1, 5 bases. This CDR3 has 14 amino acids. Between the trimmed V and J ends, which lost 6 bases and 11 bases, there was a span of 19 bases. Looked up from germline, CDR1 is SNHLY and CDR2 is FYNNEI. CDR3 loop: CASSETRAGRKLFF. The CDR3 region has the DNA TGTGCCAGCAGCGAAACCAGGGCAGGGAGGAAACTGTTTTTT.

J is TRBJ2-5 and V is TRBV29-1; 12 bases line up with TRBD2. The CDR3 has 17 amino acids. Trimming cost V 6 bases and J 1 base; bases outside gene matches: 12. Per germline, CDR1 SQVTM and CDR2 ANQGSEA. CDR3 loop: CSVDGTATSGSQETQYF. In nucleotides, the CDR3 is TGCAGCGTCGATGGGACAGCGACTAGCGGGAGCCAAGAGACCCAGTACTTC.

This chain uses TRBV4-1 with TRBJ2-1; D not certain. This CDR3 has 14 amino acids. Trimming took off 4 bases at V and 6 bases at J, with 13 bases between the two ends. Germline CDR1 is MGHRA and CDR2 is YSYEKL. CDR3 region: CASSPSRGPNEQFF. The CDR3 DNA reads TGCGCCAGCAGCCCGAGTCGAGGCCCCAATGAGCAGTTCTTC.

Regarding this clonotype: The DNA is omitted, as the CDR3 cannot be located on it reliably, and the CDR3 follows TCRdb's listing. The rearrangement joins TRBV7-5 to TRBJ1-1; the table's D call TRBD1 went unverified against the DNA. TRBV7-5 has pseudogene status. A total of 17 residues make up the CDR3, ends included. CDR3 in amino acids: CISVPEASDGGAAEAFF.

The genes are TRBV6-5 and TRBJ1-1; D remains ambiguous. With 0 bases removed from V and 7 bases from J, the gap between germline ends came to 12 bases. Germline V gene data show CDR1 as MNHEY and CDR2 as SVGAGI. The CDR3 runs 14 residues. The CDR3 protein is CASSYSNGGNEAFF. The CDR3 DNA reads as TGTGCCAGCAGTTACTCGAACGGAGGGAATGAAGCTTTCTTT.

The chain couples TRBV5-1 to TRBJ2-7; 8 nucleotides line up with TRBD1. The CDR3 is made up of 14 amino acids. Germline V CDR1 and CDR2: SGHRS, YFSETQ. With 1 base clipped from V and 6 bases from J, the junction kept 6 bases outside the gene matches. The CDR3 reads CASSLWTGRGEQYV. In DNA form, the CDR3 reads TGCGCCAGCAGCTTGTGGACAGGGCGCGGCGAGCAGTACGTC.

The chain links TRBV4-1 to TRBJ1-4; D gene uncertain. This CDR3 is built from 17 residues. V dropped 0 bases and J dropped 3 bases, with 14 bases sitting between them. Germline CDR1 reads MGHRA; CDR2 reads YSYEKL. DNA for the CDR3: TGCGCCAGCAGCCAAGATGGGTCAGTGAGGGCTAATGAAAAACTGTTTTTT. This codes for CASSQDGSVRANEKLFF.

V usage is TRBV13 and J usage is TRBJ2-3; D gene unclear. The CDR3 runs 12 residues. V shed 5 bases and J shed 4 bases, with 7 bases lying between them. Germline assignment: CDR1 PRHDT and CDR2 FYEKMQ (reference sequence). CDR3 coding DNA: TGTGCCAGCAGCAACACGTCAGATACGCAGTATTTT. Protein: CASSNTSDTQYF.

The chain combines TRBV4-1 with TRBJ2-7; no reliable D call. V shed 3 bases and J shed 1 base, with 13 bases lying between them. Germline V lookup: CDR1 MGHRA, CDR2 YSYEKL. The CDR3 sequence is 15 residues long. The DNA for the CDR3 is TGCGCCAGCAGCCAGGGGATCGGGTTGTCCTACGAGCAGTACTTC. It is translated as CASSQGIGLSYEQYF.

The rearrangement links TRBV27 to TRBJ2-7, with D perhaps TRBD1 or TRBD2 (5 bases each). V was clipped by 5 bases and J by 3 bases, with 11 bases between them. The CDR3 extends over 13 amino acids. CDR1 and CDR2 (germline): MNHEY, SMNVEV (reference sequence). The CDR3 loop reads CASSLGPNYEQYV. CDR3 sequence (DNA): TGTGCCAGCAGTCTGGGACCGAACTACGAGCAGTACGTC.

The V gene is TRBV12-3 or TRBV12-4, the J gene TRBJ2-3, with D unclear. The CDR3 totals 13 residues. V was shortened by 1 base and J by 6 bases, with 8 bases between the two germline ends. The CDR3 loop is CASSLEGTDTQYF. The CDR3 bases are TGTGCCAGCAGTTTAGAGGGAACGGATACGCAGTATTTT.

This clonotype occurred a few times. The genes are TRBV11-2 and TRBJ1-1; D may be TRBD1 (6 bases). The CDR3 loop spans 13 amino acids. Germline values: CDR1 SGHAT, CDR2 FQNNGV. Trimming took 5 bases from V and 5 from J, leaving 12 bases between them. The chain's CDR3 is CASSPRRGTEAFF. The CDR3 nucleotides read TGTGCCAGCAGCCCCCGCAGGGGAACTGAAGCTTTCTTT. The full variable domain, in which reference TRBV11-2 and TRBJ1-1 provide the parts outside the CDR3, is EAGVAQSPRYKIIEKRQSVAFWCNPISGHATLYWYQQILGQGPKLLIQFQNNGVVDDSQLPKDRFSAERLKGVDSTLKIQPAKLEDSAVYLCASSPRRGTEAFFGQGTRLTVV.

The chain carries TRBV19 and TRBJ2-7; no clear D. The CDR3 consists of 13 residues. The V gene lost 0 bases and the J gene lost 6 bases, with 9 bases spanning the gap. The germline CDR1 and CDR2 sequences are LNHDA and SQIVND (reference sequence). CDR3 protein: CASSIDPDSEQYV. The CDR3 DNA follows: TGTGCCAGTAGTATAGATCCAGACTCCGAGCAGTACGTC.

The chain couples TRBV20-1 to TRBJ2-7; 10 bases line up with TRBD2. The V gene's germline CDR1 is DFQATT and CDR2 SNEGSKA (reference sequence). CDR3 size: 14 residues. V lost 3 bases and J lost 7; bases outside the gene matches: 9. The CDR3 region is CSARGVAGGLEQYF. The CDR3 nucleotides are TGCAGTGCTAGGGGGGTAGCGGGGGGCCTTGAGCAGTACTTC.

The CDR3: CASSSRQAGNSPLHF. For the CDR3, the DNA is TGTGCCAGCAGTTCCAGACAGGCCGGCAATTCACCCCTCCACTTT. V and J are TRBV28 and TRBJ1-6, with D possibly matching TRBD1 (6 bases). Trimming left V 4 bases short and J 7 bases short, with 14 bases between. The CDR3 runs to 15 residues. CDR1 is MDHEN and CDR2 is SYDVKM in the germline V gene.

The chain employs TRBV7-9 and TRBJ2-5; 13 bases are shared with TRBD2. Germline V lookup: CDR1 SEHNR, CDR2 FQNEAQ (reference sequence). The CDR3 sequence is 16 residues long. V was clipped by 0 bases and J by 4 bases; unmatched bases: 2. This chain's CDR3 is CASSLARTSGRETQYF. The CDR3 DNA reads TGTGCCAGCAGCTTAGCTCGGACTAGCGGGAGAGAGACCCAGTACTTC.

The CDR3 loop reads CASSLDRASYTF. DNA of the CDR3: TGTGCCAGCAGCTTGGACAGGGCGAGCTACACCTTC. The rearrangement links TRBV7-9 to TRBJ1-2; 8 nucleotides match TRBD1. Germline V gives CDR1 SEHNR, CDR2 FQNEAQ (reference sequence). V trimming: 3 bases; J trimming: 9 bases; junction bases outside the gene matches: 3. This CDR3 spans 12 amino acids.

This chain links TRBV6-1 with TRBJ2-7; 7 nucleotides line up with TRBD1. Per the germline V gene, CDR1 is MNHNS and CDR2 is SASEGT. CDR3 length: 14 amino acids. V gave up 7 bases and J gave up 3 bases; unmatched junction bases: 9. CDR3 DNA sequence: TGTGCCAGCATGAGGACCGGGACAGACTACGAGCAGTACTTC. This codes for CASMRTGTDYEQYF.

The CDR3 spells CASRVYDRLSYEQYF. CDR3 DNA: TGTGCCAGCAGAGTATATGACAGGCTCTCCTACGAGCAGTACTTC. The rearrangement joins TRBV28 to TRBJ2-7; D is possibly TRBD1 (6 bases). Looked up from germline, CDR1 is MDHEN and CDR2 is SYDVKM. The CDR3 loop spans 15 amino acids. The V end was cut by 6 bases, the J end by 0 bases, with 15 bases between. Full variable domain (rest looked up from reference TRBV28 and TRBJ2-7): DVKVTQSSRYLVKRTGEKVFLECVQDMDHENMFWYRQDPGLGLRLIYFSYDVKMKEKGDIPEGYSVSREKKERFSLILESASTNQTSMYLCASRVYDRLSYEQYFGPGTRLTVT.

The chain couples TRBV7-8 to TRBJ2-7; D gene uncertain. The germline V gene has CDR1 SGHVS and CDR2 FQNEAQ. The CDR3 has 15 residues. The V end was cut by 5 bases, the J end by 4 bases, with 18 bases between. The CDR3 spells CASSPLTSSGYEQYF. DNA for the CDR3: TGTGCCAGCAGCCCTCTGACTTCTAGTGGATACGAGCAGTACTTC.

This clonotype is a singleton in its sample. This chain uses TRBV24-1 with TRBJ1-1; weak D call: TRBD1 (6 bases). CDR1 is KGHDR and CDR2 is SFDVKD in the germline V gene. The CDR3 is 16 residues long. The germline V and J ends were trimmed by 1 base and 1 base, with 12 bases remaining between them. The CDR3 is CATSDFPQGTNTEAFF. CDR3 coding DNA: TGTGCCACCAGTGATTTCCCCCAGGGGACGAACACTGAAGCTTTCTTT.

Concerning this clonotype itself: Mismatch with germline at one junction end may stem from a read error. The chain combines TRBV12-5 with TRBJ1-2, with D hard to call. This CDR3 has 9 amino acids. The germline CDR1 and CDR2 sequences are LGHNT and FRNRAP. This CDR3 reads CASGLKGGF. The CDR3 DNA reads TGTGCTAGTGGTTTAAAGGGAGGCTTC.

This chain connects TRBV2 to TRBJ2-2, with 7 bases fitting TRBD1. In germline, CDR1 is SNHLY, CDR2 FYNNEI. With V trimmed by 3 bases and J by 7 bases, 2 bases remained unmatched. This CDR3 is 13 amino acids long. CDR3 in DNA: TGTGCCAGCAGTGACAGGGGGATCGGGGAGCTGTTTTTT. This encodes CASSDRGIGELFF.

The chain uses TRBV20-1 and TRBJ2-5; TRBD1 aligns across 9 bases. With V trimmed by 4 bases and J by 5 bases, 5 bases remained unmatched. Germline V gene lookup returns CDR1 DFQATT and CDR2 SNEGSKA (reference sequence). This CDR3 region has 13 residues. Here the CDR3 DNA reads TGCAGTGCTAACACAGGGGGCAGGGAGACCCAGTACTTC. This translates into CSANTGGRETQYF.

The CDR3 loop is CASRSASTDTQYF. The CDR3 DNA is TGCGCCAGCAGATCCGCTAGCACAGATACGCAGTATTTT. The chain employs TRBV4-1 and TRBJ2-3; D not certain. The CDR3 totals 13 residues. The V end lost 6 bases, the J end lost 0 bases, and 7 bases lay between the germline ends. Germline V gene data show CDR1 as MGHRA and CDR2 as YSYEKL.

This chain connects TRBV18 to TRBJ2-7; TRBD1 might be the D (6 bases). The CDR3 runs to 16 residues. The germline CDR1 and CDR2 sequences are KGHSH and LQKENI. Trimming removed 2 bases at V and 2 bases at J, with 16 bases between. CDR3 coding DNA: TGTGCCAGCTCACCAAATAACAGGGCCCCCGCCTACGAGCAGTACTTC. This sequence encodes CASSPNNRAPAYEQYF.

The chain is built from TRBV28 and TRBJ2-2, with 9 bases that match TRBD1. From germline, CDR1 is MDHEN and CDR2 SYDVKM. V lost 5 bases and J lost 6; bases outside the gene matches: 4. The CDR3 spans 14 residues. The CDR3 sequence: CASSTRTGAGELFF. The CDR3 bases are TGTGCCAGCAGTACCCGGACAGGGGCCGGGGAGCTGTTTTTT.

The J gene is TRBJ2-7, the V gene TRBV12-3 or TRBV12-4; D unclear. The V end was cut by 3 bases, the J end by 4 bases, with 10 bases between. CDR3 length: 13 amino acids. Here the CDR3 reads CASSFGLLYEQYV. In nucleotides, the CDR3 is TGTGCCAGCAGTTTCGGCCTCCTTTACGAGCAGTACGTC.

The chain employs TRBV27 and TRBJ1-2; the D gene is possibly TRBD1 (5 bases). Germline V lookup: CDR1 MNHEY, CDR2 SMNVEV (reference sequence). Trimming shortened V by 0 bases and J by 7 bases, and 15 bases separated the two germline ends. The CDR3 has 15 amino acids. DNA for the CDR3: TGTGCCAGCAGTTTATCCTTGGGCCAGGGCTCTGGCTACACCTTC. Protein product: CASSLSLGQGSGYTF.

Details on this clonotype: No DNA is shown, since the ends of the CDR3 on it are uncertain; the CDR3 is the one TCRdb lists. The chain links TRBV5-6 to TRBJ2-2; TRBD2 was called by the table and not checked on the DNA. The germline CDR1 and CDR2 sequences are SGHDT and YYEEEE. Ends included, the CDR3 has 17 residues. The CDR3 spells CASSLARALRAPGSCFF.

This clonotype occurred once. The V and J genes are TRBV7-3 and TRBJ2-5; D may be TRBD2 (6 bases). The V end lost 4 bases, the J end lost 3 bases, and 18 bases lay between the germline ends. In germline, CDR1 is SGHTA, CDR2 FQGTGA. CDR3 length equals 16 residues. The CDR3 loop reads CASSSRAGRGKETQYF. The CDR3 DNA reads TGTGCCAGCAGCTCCCGTGCGGGGCGGGGTAAAGAGACCCAGTACTTC.